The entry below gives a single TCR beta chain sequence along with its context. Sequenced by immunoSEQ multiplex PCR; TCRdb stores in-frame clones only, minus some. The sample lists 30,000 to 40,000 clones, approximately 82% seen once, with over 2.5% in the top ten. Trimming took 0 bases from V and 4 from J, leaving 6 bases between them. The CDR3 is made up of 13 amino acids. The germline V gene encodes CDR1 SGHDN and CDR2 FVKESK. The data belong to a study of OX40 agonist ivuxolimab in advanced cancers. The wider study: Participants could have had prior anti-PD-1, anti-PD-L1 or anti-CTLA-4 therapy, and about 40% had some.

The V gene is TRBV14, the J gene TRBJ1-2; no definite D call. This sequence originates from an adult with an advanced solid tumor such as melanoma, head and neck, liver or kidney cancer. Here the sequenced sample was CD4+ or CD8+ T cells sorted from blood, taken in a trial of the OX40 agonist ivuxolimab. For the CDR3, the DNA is TGTGCCAGCAGCCAAGATATCAGCTATGGCTACACCTTC. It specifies CASSQDISYGYTF.